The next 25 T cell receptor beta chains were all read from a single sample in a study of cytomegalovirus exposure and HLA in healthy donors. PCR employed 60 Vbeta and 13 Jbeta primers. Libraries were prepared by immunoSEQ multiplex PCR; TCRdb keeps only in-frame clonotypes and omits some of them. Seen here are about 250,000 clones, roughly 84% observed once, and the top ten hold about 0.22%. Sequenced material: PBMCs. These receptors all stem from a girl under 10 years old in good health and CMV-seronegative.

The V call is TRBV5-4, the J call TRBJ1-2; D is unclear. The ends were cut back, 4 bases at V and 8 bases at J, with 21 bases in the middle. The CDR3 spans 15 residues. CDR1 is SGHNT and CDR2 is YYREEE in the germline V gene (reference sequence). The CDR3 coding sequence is TGTGCCAGCAGCCAAATCCTAGGAGGGCTCATCGGCTACACCTTC. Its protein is CASSQILGGLIGYTF.

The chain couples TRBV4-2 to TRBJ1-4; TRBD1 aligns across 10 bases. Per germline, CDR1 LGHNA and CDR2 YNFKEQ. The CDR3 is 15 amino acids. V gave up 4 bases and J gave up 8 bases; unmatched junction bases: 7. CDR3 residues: CASSRSGTGDEKLFF. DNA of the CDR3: TGTGCCAGCAGCCGCTCCGGGACAGGGGACGAAAAACTGTTTTTT.

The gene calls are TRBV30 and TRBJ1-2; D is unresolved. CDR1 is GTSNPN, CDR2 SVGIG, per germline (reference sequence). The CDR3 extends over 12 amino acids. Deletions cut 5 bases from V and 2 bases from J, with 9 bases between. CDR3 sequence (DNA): TGTGCCTGGGAACCGGTCAACTATGGCTACACCTTC. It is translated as CAWEPVNYGYTF.

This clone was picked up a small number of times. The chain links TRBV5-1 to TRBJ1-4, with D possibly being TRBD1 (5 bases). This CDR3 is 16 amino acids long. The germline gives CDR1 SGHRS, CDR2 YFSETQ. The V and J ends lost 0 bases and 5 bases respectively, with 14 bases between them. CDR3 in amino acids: CASSLGQGVENEKLFF. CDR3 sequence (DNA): TGCGCCAGCAGCTTGGGCCAGGGTGTAGAGAATGAAAAACTGTTTTTT.

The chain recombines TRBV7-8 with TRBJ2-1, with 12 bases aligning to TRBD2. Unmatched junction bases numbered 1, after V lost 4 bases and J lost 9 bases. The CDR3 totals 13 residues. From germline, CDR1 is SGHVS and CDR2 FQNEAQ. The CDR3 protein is CASSSGLAGEQFF. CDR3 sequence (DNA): TGTGCCAGCAGCTCGGGACTAGCGGGTGAGCAGTTCTTC.

The DNA of the CDR3 is TGTGCCAGCAGCGTAGAGAGGGTTTCGTCCGGGGAGACCCAGTACTTC. Amino acid sequence: CASSVERVSSGETQYF. V is TRBV9 and J is TRBJ2-5; D perhaps matches TRBD2 (5 bases). Trimming shortened V by 0 bases and J by 5 bases, and 17 bases separated the two germline ends. Germline assignment: CDR1 SGDLS and CDR2 YYNGEE. The CDR3 totals 16 residues. Filled out from reference TRBV9 and TRBJ2-5, the complete variable domain reads DSGVTQTPKHLITATGQRVTLRCSPRSGDLSVYWYQQSLDQGLQFLIQYYNGEERAKGNILERFSAQQFPDLHSELNLSSLELGDSALYFCASSVERVSSGETQYFGPGTRLLVL.

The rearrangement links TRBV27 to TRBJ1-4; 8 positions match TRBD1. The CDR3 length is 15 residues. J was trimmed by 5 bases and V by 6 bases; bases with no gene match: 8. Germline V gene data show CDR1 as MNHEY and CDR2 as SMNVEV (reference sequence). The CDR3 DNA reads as TGTGCCAGCAGGCTCACAGGGGGATGGAATGAAAAACTGTTTTTT. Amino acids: CASRLTGGWNEKLFF.

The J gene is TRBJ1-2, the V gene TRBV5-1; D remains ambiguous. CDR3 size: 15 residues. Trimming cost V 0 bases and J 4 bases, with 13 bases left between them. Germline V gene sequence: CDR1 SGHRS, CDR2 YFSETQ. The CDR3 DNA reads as TGCGCCAGCAGCTTGGAGGAGGAATCTCGCTATGGCTACACCTTC. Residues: CASSLEEESRYGYTF.

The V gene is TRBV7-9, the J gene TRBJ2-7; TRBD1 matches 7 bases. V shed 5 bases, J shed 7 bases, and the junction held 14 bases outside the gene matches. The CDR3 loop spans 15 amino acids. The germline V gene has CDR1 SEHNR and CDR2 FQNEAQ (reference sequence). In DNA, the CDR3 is TGTGCCAGCAGCGCAACGCGCCCGAACAGGGGTGAGCAGTACTTC. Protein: CASSATRPNRGEQYF.

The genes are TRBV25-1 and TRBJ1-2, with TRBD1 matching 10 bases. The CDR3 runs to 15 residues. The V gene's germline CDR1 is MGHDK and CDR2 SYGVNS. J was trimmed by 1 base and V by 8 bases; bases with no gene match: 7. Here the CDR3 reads CASSRQGAVNYGYTF. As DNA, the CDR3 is TGTGCCAGCTCTAGACAGGGGGCCGTTAACTATGGCTACACCTTC.

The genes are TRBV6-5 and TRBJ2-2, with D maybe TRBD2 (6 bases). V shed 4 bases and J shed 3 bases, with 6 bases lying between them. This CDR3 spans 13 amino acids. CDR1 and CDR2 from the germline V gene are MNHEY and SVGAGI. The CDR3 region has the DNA TGTGCCAGCAGTTGGAGGGACACCGGGGAGCTGTTTTTT. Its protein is CASSWRDTGELFF.

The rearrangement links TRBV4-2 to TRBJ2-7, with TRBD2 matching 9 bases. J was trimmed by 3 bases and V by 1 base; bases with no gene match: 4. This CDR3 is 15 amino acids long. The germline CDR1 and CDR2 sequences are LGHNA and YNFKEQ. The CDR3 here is CASSQGLADLYEQYF. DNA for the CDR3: TGTGCCAGCAGCCAAGGACTAGCGGACCTCTACGAGCAGTACTTC.

The CDR3 DNA is TGTGCCAGCAGACTAGTATACGGGGGGCTAGAGACCCAGTACTTC. Translation: CASRLVYGGLETQYF. The J gene is TRBJ2-5, the V gene TRBV6-1; tentatively, D is TRBD2 (7 bases). There are 15 residues in the CDR3. Germline-derived CDR1 and CDR2 are MNHNS and SASEGT. Trimming took off 6 bases at V and 4 bases at J, with 18 bases between the two ends.

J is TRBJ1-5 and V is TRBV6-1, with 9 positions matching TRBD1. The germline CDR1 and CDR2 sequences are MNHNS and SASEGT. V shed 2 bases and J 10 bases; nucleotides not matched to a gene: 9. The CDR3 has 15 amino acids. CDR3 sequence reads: CASSEHRGQGIPQHF. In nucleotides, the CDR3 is TGTGCCAGCAGTGAACACAGGGGGCAGGGAATCCCCCAGCATTTT.

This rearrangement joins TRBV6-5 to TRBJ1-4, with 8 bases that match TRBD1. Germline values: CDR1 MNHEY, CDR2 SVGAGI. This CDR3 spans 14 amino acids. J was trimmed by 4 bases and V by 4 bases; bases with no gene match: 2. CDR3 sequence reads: CASSWGQVNEKLFF. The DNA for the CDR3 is TGTGCCAGCAGTTGGGGACAGGTTAATGAAAAACTGTTTTTT.

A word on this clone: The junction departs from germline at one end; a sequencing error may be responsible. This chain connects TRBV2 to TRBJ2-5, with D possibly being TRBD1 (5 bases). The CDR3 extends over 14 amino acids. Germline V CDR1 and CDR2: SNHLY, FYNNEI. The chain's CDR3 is CASSPRTYHETQYF. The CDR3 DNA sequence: TGTGCCAGCAGTCCGAGGACATACCACGAGACCCAGTACTTC.

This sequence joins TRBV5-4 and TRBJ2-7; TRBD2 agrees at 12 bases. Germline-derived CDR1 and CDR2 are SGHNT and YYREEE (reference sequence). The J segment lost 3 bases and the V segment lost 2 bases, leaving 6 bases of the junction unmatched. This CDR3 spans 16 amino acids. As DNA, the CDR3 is TGTGCCAGCAGCTTTTTGACTAGCGGGGGCCACTACGAGCAGTACTTC. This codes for CASSFLTSGGHYEQYF.

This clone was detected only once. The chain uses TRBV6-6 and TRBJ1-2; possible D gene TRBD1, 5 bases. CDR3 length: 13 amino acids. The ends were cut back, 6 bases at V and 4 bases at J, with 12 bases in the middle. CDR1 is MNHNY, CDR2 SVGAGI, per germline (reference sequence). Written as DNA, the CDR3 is TGTGCCAGCAGGCCCAGGGAGGGCTATGGCTACACCTTC. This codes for CASRPREGYGYTF.

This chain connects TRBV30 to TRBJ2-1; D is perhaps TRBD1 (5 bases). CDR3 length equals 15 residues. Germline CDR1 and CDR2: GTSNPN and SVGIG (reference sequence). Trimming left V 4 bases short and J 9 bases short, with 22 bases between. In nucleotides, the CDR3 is TGTGCCTGGACATCGACGCCCGCGACAGTGGGTGAGCAGTTCTTC. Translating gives CAWTSTPATVGEQFF.

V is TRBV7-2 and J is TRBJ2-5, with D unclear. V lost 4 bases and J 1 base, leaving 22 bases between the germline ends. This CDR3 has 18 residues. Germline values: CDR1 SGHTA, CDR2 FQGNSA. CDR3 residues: CASSSRVGNLGSQETQYF. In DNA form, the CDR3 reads TGTGCCAGCAGCTCGCGAGTAGGAAATTTGGGCAGCCAAGAGACCCAGTACTTC.

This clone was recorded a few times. In DNA, the CDR3 is TGCAGCGTTGAAGAGGGGGACAGCGATAACTATGGCTACACCTTC. This sequence encodes CSVEEGDSDNYGYTF. V and J are TRBV29-1 and TRBJ1-2; 7 bases agree with TRBD1. Germline CDR1 reads SQVTM; CDR2 reads ANQGSEA. V trimming: 0 bases; J trimming: 1 base; junction bases outside the gene matches: 5. CDR3 size: 15 residues.

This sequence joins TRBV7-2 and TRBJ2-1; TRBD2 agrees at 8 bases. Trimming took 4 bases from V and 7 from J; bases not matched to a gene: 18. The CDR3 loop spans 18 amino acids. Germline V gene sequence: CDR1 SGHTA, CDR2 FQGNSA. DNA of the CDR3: TGTGCCAGCAGCTCGCGGGCTAGACATGGGACTAGAGCGAATGAGCAGTTCTTC. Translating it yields CASSSRARHGTRANEQFF.

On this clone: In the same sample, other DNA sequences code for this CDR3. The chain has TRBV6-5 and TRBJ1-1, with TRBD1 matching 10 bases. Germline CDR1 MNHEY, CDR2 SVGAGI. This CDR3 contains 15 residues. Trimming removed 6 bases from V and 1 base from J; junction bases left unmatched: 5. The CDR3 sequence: CASRRRDRGNTEAFF. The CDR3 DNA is TGTGCCAGCAGACGCCGGGACAGGGGGAACACTGAAGCTTTCTTT.

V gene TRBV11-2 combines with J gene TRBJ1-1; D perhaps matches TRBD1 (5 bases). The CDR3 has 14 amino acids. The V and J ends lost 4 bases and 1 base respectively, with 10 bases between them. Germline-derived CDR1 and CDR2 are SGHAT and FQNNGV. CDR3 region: CASSSGTWNTEAFF. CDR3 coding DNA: TGTGCCAGCAGCTCCGGGACTTGGAACACTGAAGCTTTCTTT. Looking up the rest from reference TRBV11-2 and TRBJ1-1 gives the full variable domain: EAGVAQSPRYKIIEKRQSVAFWCNPISGHATLYWYQQILGQGPKLLIQFQNNGVVDDSQLPKDRFSAERLKGVDSTLKIQPAKLEDSAVYLCASSSGTWNTEAFFGQGTRLTVV.

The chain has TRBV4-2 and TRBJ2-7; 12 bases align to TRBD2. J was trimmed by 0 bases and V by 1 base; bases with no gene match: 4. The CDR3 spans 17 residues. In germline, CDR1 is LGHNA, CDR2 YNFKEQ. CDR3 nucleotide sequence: TGTGCCAGCAGCCAAGTCGGACTAGCGGGACACTCCTACGAGCAGTACTTC. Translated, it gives CASSQVGLAGHSYEQYF.